This is a list of T cell receptor beta chains from one sample in a study of technical replicates of blood from a few donors. Clones were read by immunoSEQ multiplex PCR, and TCRdb kept only the in-frame ones, dropping some. Among 55,000 to 75,000 clones listed, about 95% were seen once. The specimen was PBMCs. These receptors came from a human donor in good health. Some clones in this sample may be carry-over from other donors' samples. CDR3s include the opening cysteine and the closing phenylalanine or tryptophan. The D gene is left open where the match is weak. Expanded clones are given a class, and other clones once, few, many or no size at all.

>TRBJ2-1|-|-|TRBV6-5
TGTGCCAGCAGTTACCAACTAGCCAGCAATGAGCAGTTCTTC
CASSYQLASNEQFF
>TRBJ1-1|-|-|TRBV19
TGTGCCAGTAGTTTGGGACTGATGCCCTATGAAGCTTTCTTT
CASSLGLMPYEAFF
>TRBJ1-1|-|-|TRBV11-2
TGTGCCAGCAGCTTAGATTTCGGGGTAAGGAACACTGAAGCTTTCTTT
CASSLDFGVRNTEAFF
>TRBJ1-2|TRBD1|-|TRBV7-2
TGTGCCAGCAGCTTAGGCCAGGGGGTCTATGGCTACACCTTC
CASSLGQGVYGYTF
>TRBJ1-2|TRBD1|-|TRBV4-2
TGTGCCAGCAGCCAAGAGGAGGGGGCGGGCTATGGCTACACCTTC
CASSQEEGAGYGYTF
>TRBJ1-5|-|-|TRBV6-5
TGTGCCAGCAGGGGACGGGGGGGGCGCGGTCAGCCCCAGCATTTT
CASRGRGGRGQPQHF
>TRBJ2-7|TRBD2|-|TRBV7-8
TGTGCCAGCAGCTTGCATAGCGGGGGGCTTGGAAACGAGCAGTACTTC
CASSLHSGGLGNEQYF
>TRBJ2-7|TRBD2|-|TRBV4-2
TGTGCCAGCAGCCGCCAAGGGAGCGGGAGCGGGTACGAGCAGTACTTC
CASSRQGSGSGYEQYF
>TRBJ2-2|-|-|TRBV4-3
TGCGCCAGCAGCCAATCACAGGGCTCAGGCGAGCTGTTTTTT
CASSQSQGSGELFF
>TRBJ1-1|-|many|TRBV15
TGTGCCACCAGCAGAGATTTATTGCAGACTGAAGCTTTCTTT
CATSRDLLQTEAFF
>TRBJ1-5|-|-|TRBV15
TGTGCCACCAGCGCAGGGTCCAATCAGCCCCAGCATTTT
CATSAGSNQPQHF
>TRBJ2-4|-|-|TRBV18
TGTGCCAGCTCACCACTACAGGCCAAAAACATTCAGTACTTC
CASSPLQAKNIQYF
>TRBJ2-2|-|-|TRBV5-8
TGTGCCAGCAGCCTACAGGTCATGAACACCGGGGAGCTGTTTTTT
CASSLQVMNTGELFF
>TRBJ1-2|TRBD1|-|TRBV29-1
TGCAGCGTGCTGGGACAGGGCCTTCGGGGCTACACCTTC
CSVLGQGLRGYTF